This TCR beta chain was captured by sequencing in a study of blood T cell repertoires in COVID-19. Looking at the study overall: The United States, Italy and Spain provided the acute and convalescent COVID-19 samples. Sample material is recorded as cDNA or gDNA derived from T cells, B-cell-depleted T cells, or PBMCs.

The V end was cut by 5 bases, the J end by 5 bases, with 10 bases between. The CDR3 spans 13 residues. The V gene's germline CDR1 is LNHDA and CDR2 SQIVND (reference sequence). Original processing methods: Cell counts per sample came from amplifying reference gene primers. The data were produced by immunoSEQ multiplex PCR, yet TCRdb's version contains in-frame clones alone and is incomplete. That table furnishes V, J and clone size, whereas the DNA furnished D and trimming. In the table there are about 210,000 clones, around 80% of which are singletons. Sample: peripheral blood. The V and J genes are TRBV19 and TRBJ2-1; D uncertain. The source of this sequence is a woman in her 70s with acute or convalescent COVID-19. DNA for the CDR3: TGTGCCAGTAGTTTCAATCGGGACAATGAGCAGTTCTTC. Translation: CASSFNRDNEQFF.